Listed below are T cell receptor beta chains from one sample, sequenced in a study of OX40 agonist ivuxolimab in advanced cancers. Sequencing used immunoSEQ multiplex PCR; TCRdb keeps in-frame clones, though not all of them. Of roughly 70,000 clones in the sample, about nine tenths were seen once. The sequenced sample was CD4+ or CD8+ T cells sorted from blood, obtained in a trial of the OX40 agonist ivuxolimab. The receptors originated from an adult with an advanced solid tumor such as melanoma, head and neck, liver or kidney cancer. Both conserved end residues are trimmed from each CDR3.

V	CDR3
TRBV19	ASRTGETQY
TRBV7-9	ASSRLRDSYATNEKLF
TRBV6-1	ASRRDVGSLGEQY
TRBV28	ASSFGGYGYT
TRBV4-1	ASRRGQGKETQY
TRBV2	ASSEGTGNGERY
TRBV19	ASSIQETQY
TRBV5-1	ASSLLYPSTDTQY
TRBV5-8	ASSLLGRNTIY
TRBV19	ASSMGLAGEREQF
TRBV28	ASSSSGRITEAF
TRBV10-3	AISLTGDEQF
TRBV2	ASSDYGTSGSRVNTGELF
TRBV6-6	ASSPQGDQPQH
TRBV21-1	ASTPAGGSADTQY
TRBV7-2	ASSGTSATGELF
TRBV19	ATDTGQGGESPLH
TRBV7-9	ASSSGTGFGYT
TRBV30	AWKERDKATGELF
TRBV6-1	ATRSGGSNQPQH
TRBV5-5	ASSLADRLSNQPQH
TRBV7-2	ASSLTGNGYT
TRBV19	ASSGTGDGLPRYEQY
TRBV28	ATLGTDYGYT
TRBV15	ATSPDHGRETGELF
TRBV28	ASSLPGGSTFNYGYT
TRBV4-1	ASKPAGARNEQF
TRBV10-3	AISRDRGLDEQY
TRBV28	ASSRGGAYEQY
TRBV2	ASRGTLLGKLF
TRBV19	ASSIDLETRQTSNYGYT